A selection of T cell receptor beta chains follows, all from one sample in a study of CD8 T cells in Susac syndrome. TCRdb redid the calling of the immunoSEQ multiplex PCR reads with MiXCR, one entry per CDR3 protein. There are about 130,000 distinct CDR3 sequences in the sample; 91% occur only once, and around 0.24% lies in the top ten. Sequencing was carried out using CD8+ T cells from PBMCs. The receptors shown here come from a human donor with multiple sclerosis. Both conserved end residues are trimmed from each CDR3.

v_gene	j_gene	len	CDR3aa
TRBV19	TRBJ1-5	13	ASPRQRREYQPQH
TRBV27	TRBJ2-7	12	ASSLFGRAYEQY
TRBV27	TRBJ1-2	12	ASSLSPAGDGYT
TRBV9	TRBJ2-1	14	ASSAPGAGGLNEQF
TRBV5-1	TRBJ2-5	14	ASSLAVLDFQETQY
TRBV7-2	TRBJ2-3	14	ASSLEQVRPTDTQY
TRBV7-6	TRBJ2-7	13	ASSSGQGPLWEQY
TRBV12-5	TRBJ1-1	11	ASGFGGNTEAF
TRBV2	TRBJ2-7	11	ASSTGLAYKQY
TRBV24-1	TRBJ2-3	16	ATSDLPPRAGLTDTQY
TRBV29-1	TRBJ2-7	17	SVEDWTGAGGLLSYEQY